Below are 24 T cell receptor beta chains sequenced from a single sample in a study of cytomegalovirus exposure and HLA in healthy donors. Vbeta (60) and Jbeta (13) primers were used in the PCR. Only in-frame clones appear in the TCRdb table, and some are missing; sequencing was by immunoSEQ multiplex PCR. The table has 150,000 to 200,000 clones, about 65% seen once. Sequenced input: PBMCs. The receptors here all came from a man aged 35 to 55 in good health and CMV-seropositive.

The gene calls are TRBV6-1 and TRBJ2-5; unclear D gene. Germline V gene data show CDR1 as MNHNS and CDR2 as SASEGT. This CDR3 is 14 amino acids long. V lost 2 bases, J lost 5 bases, and 12 bases lay in between. This CDR3 is CASSERRLLETQYF. The CDR3 nucleotides read TGTGCCAGCAGTGAACGGCGACTCCTCGAGACCCAGTACTTC.

The gene calls are TRBV6-5 and TRBJ2-3; D might be TRBD1 (5 bases). Trimming left V 5 bases short and J 0 bases short, with 6 bases between. Germline CDR1 and CDR2: MNHEY and SVGAGI. The CDR3 is made up of 13 amino acids. This CDR3 reads CASSGASTDTQYF. In DNA, the CDR3 is TGTGCCAGCAGTGGGGCTAGCACAGATACGCAGTATTTT.

This clone appeared once. This chain links TRBV9 with TRBJ1-1, with D unclear. The V gene lost 4 bases and the J gene lost 4 bases, with 17 bases spanning the gap. The CDR3 spans 15 residues. Per germline, CDR1 SGDLS and CDR2 YYNGEE. The CDR3 region is CASSPPATEGTEAFF. The CDR3 DNA sequence: TGTGCCAGCAGCCCCCCCGCAACGGAGGGCACTGAAGCTTTCTTT. Based on the CDR3 plus reference TRBV9 and TRBJ1-1, the full variable domain is DSGVTQTPKHLITATGQRVTLRCSPRSGDLSVYWYQQSLDQGLQFLIQYYNGEERAKGNILERFSAQQFPDLHSELNLSSLELGDSALYFCASSPPATEGTEAFFGQGTRLTVV.

V gene TRBV27 combines with J gene TRBJ1-4, with TRBD1 matching 7 bases. The CDR3 is made up of 15 amino acids. CDR1 is MNHEY and CDR2 is SMNVEV in the germline V gene (reference sequence). J was trimmed by 2 bases and V by 5 bases; bases with no gene match: 5. CDR3 bases: TGTGCCAGCAGTGCCATGACAGGGACTAATGAAAAACTGTTTTTT. Translating it yields CASSAMTGTNEKLFF.

The V and J genes are TRBV4-3 and TRBJ1-4; 8 bases are a match to TRBD1. Per germline, CDR1 LGHNA and CDR2 YSLEER. V lost 4 bases, J lost 6 bases, and 1 base stayed unmatched. This CDR3 is built from 13 residues. The CDR3 DNA reads as TGCGCCAGCAGCCTGACAGGGGATGAAAAACTGTTTTTT. Protein sequence: CASSLTGDEKLFF.

Comment on this clone: Other DNA sequences of this sample code for an identical CDR3. J is TRBJ1-2 and V is TRBV6-6, with TRBD1 matching 8 bases. CDR1 is MNHNY and CDR2 is SVGAGI in the germline V gene (reference sequence). V shed 11 bases, J shed 7 bases, and the junction held 12 bases outside the gene matches. There are 13 residues in the CDR3. The CDR3 coding sequence is TGTGCCGGACATGGCCAGGGGGCTGGTGGCTACACCTTC. Amino acids: CAGHGQGAGGYTF.

This chain connects TRBV18 to TRBJ2-1, with D possibly TRBD1 on 6 matching bases. The V end was cut by 5 bases, the J end by 6 bases, with 11 bases between. The germline gives CDR1 KGHSH, CDR2 LQKENI. CDR3 length: 13 amino acids. As DNA, the CDR3 is TGTGCCAGCTCAGGGGGCGCGGGCAATGAGCAGTTCTTC. Translated, it gives CASSGGAGNEQFF. Using reference TRBV18 and TRBJ2-1 for the parts outside the CDR3, the full variable domain is NAGVMQNPRHLVRRRGQEARLRCSPMKGHSHVYWYRQLPEEGLKFMVYLQKENIIDESGMPKERFSAEFPKEGPSILRIQQVVRGDSAAYFCASSGGAGNEQFFGPGTRLTVL.

V gene TRBV5-1 combines with J gene TRBJ1-3; 7 nucleotides align to TRBD1. Germline CDR1 is SGHRS and CDR2 is YFSETQ. V trimming: 3 bases; J trimming: 2 bases; junction bases outside the gene matches: 2. This CDR3 contains 14 residues. The CDR3 is CASSYTGAGNTIYF. CDR3 DNA sequence: TGCGCCAGCAGCTACACAGGGGCTGGAAACACCATATATTTT.

This clone showed up just a few times. V gene TRBV10-3 combines with J gene TRBJ1-1; a weak D match, TRBD1 (5 bases). Germline V lookup: CDR1 ENHRY, CDR2 SYGVKD. V dropped 4 bases and J dropped 3 bases, with 12 bases sitting between them. This CDR3 is built from 14 residues. This chain's CDR3 is CAISGRRGDTEAFF. The CDR3 DNA is TGTGCCATCAGTGGAAGACGGGGGGACACTGAAGCTTTCTTT.

The chain has TRBV2 and TRBJ2-5; TRBD1 agrees at 7 bases. The better agreement between TRBJ2-7 and the DNA end casts doubt on the J call. This CDR3 has 15 amino acids. Germline CDR1 SNHLY, CDR2 FYNNEI. CDR3 in amino acids: CASSERTGKVYEQYF. In DNA form, the CDR3 reads TGTGCCAGCAGTGAGCGGACAGGTAAAGTCTACGAGCAGTACTTC.

This clone was seen more than once but under ten times. The genes are TRBV21-1 and TRBJ1-1. TRBV21-1 is termed a pseudogene. The CDR3 is 11 residues long. This chain's CDR3 is CASPEGIEAFF. CDR3 DNA: TGTGCCAGCCCCGAGGGTATTGAAGCTTTCTTT.

The table lists this clone with a few counts. This sequence joins TRBV4-3 and TRBJ1-2; 12 nucleotides match TRBD1. Trimming removed 4 bases from V and 4 bases from J; junction bases left unmatched: 7. CDR1 and CDR2 from the germline V gene are LGHNA and YSLEER. The CDR3 is 16 amino acids. The CDR3 protein is CASSPGTGGGGYGYTF. The CDR3 region has the DNA TGCGCCAGCAGCCCCGGGACAGGGGGCGGTGGCTATGGCTACACCTTC.

This chain connects TRBV7-9 to TRBJ1-4; TRBD1 might be the D (5 bases). V lost 1 base and J lost 8, with 11 bases in between. Germline-derived CDR1 and CDR2 are SEHNR and FQNEAQ (reference sequence). This CDR3 is built from 14 residues. This chain's CDR3 is CASSLGVGVEKLFF. CDR3 DNA sequence: TGTGCCAGCAGCTTAGGTGTAGGGGTGGAAAAACTGTTTTTT.

Comment on this clone: The junction differs from germline at one of its ends, possibly a read error. This rearrangement joins TRBV4-3 to TRBJ2-7; 9 positions match TRBD2. The germline V gene encodes CDR1 LGHNA and CDR2 YSLEER. The length of the CDR3 is 16 residues. The CDR3 spells CASSQGAGGLLYEQYF. CDR3 coding DNA: TGCGCCAGCAGTCAAGGAGCGGGGGGCCTTCTCTACGAGCAGTACTTC.

The CDR3 spells CSVGDGTYEQYF. The CDR3 DNA sequence: TGCAGCGTTGGAGACGGTACCTACGAGCAGTACTTC. The rearrangement uses TRBV29-1 and TRBJ2-7, with D unresolved. V lost 4 bases to trimming and J lost 2 bases, with 9 bases between them. This CDR3 region has 12 residues. Germline-derived CDR1 and CDR2 are SQVTM and ANQGSEA.

CDR3 sequence reads: CASNHYGAGELFF. In DNA, the CDR3 is TGTGCCAGCAACCATTACGGGGCCGGGGAGCTGTTTTTT. The chain combines TRBV7-2 with TRBJ2-2; the D gene is possibly TRBD2 (5 bases). This CDR3 has 13 amino acids. Trimming stripped 7 bases from V and 6 bases from J, with 12 bases between. Germline CDR1 reads SGHTA; CDR2 reads FQGNSA.

J is TRBJ2-1 and V is TRBV7-3, with 8 positions matching TRBD1. After removal of 2 bases from V and 6 bases from J, the junction contained 6 bases not matched to a gene. Per the germline V gene, CDR1 is SGHTA and CDR2 is FQGTGA. The CDR3 sequence is 15 residues long. CDR3 residues: CASSLSQGAFNEQFF. The DNA of the CDR3 is TGTGCCAGCAGCTTATCGCAGGGGGCGTTCAATGAGCAGTTCTTC.

The rearrangement joins TRBV7-2 to TRBJ2-7; D possibly corresponds to TRBD2 (5 bases). Germline V CDR1 and CDR2: SGHTA, FQGNSA. V lost 3 bases, J lost 1 base, and 10 bases lay in between. The CDR3 runs 14 residues. DNA of the CDR3: TGTGCCAGCAGCTTCTTTCTAGCATCCTACGAGCAGTACTTC. Protein sequence: CASSFFLASYEQYF.

This chain uses TRBV27 with TRBJ1-1; D unclear. The V end lost 6 bases, the J end lost 1 base, and 15 bases lay between the germline ends. In germline, CDR1 is MNHEY, CDR2 SMNVEV (reference sequence). The CDR3 is 15 residues long. CDR3 nucleotides: TGTGCCAGCAGGCCCAGGTACGGCGAGAACACTGAAGCTTTCTTT. It encodes CASRPRYGENTEAFF.

V and J are TRBV5-4 and TRBJ2-2, with D perhaps matching TRBD1 (6 bases). This CDR3 spans 14 amino acids. Per the germline V gene, CDR1 is SGHNT and CDR2 is YYREEE (reference sequence). V was cut by 4 bases and J by 7 bases, with 14 bases left in between. CDR3 amino acids: CASSGGIPGGELFF. The CDR3 nucleotides are TGTGCCAGCAGCGGGGGCATACCGGGCGGGGAGCTGTTTTTT.

This clone has just one count. This chain connects TRBV4-3 to TRBJ1-5, with 9 bases fitting TRBD1. Germline lookup yields CDR1 LGHNA and CDR2 YSLEER. The CDR3 has 17 amino acids. The ends lost 0 bases at V and 5 bases at J; junction bases unmatched: 8. The CDR3 region is CASSQDPPWDRDQPQHF. The CDR3, as DNA: TGCGCCAGCAGCCAAGACCCCCCGTGGGACAGGGATCAGCCCCAGCATTTT.

The genes are TRBV11-1 and TRBJ2-1; the match to TRBD1 covers 7 bases. CDR1 and CDR2 from the germline V gene are SGHAT and FQDESV (reference sequence). J gave up 5 bases and V 6 bases, and 4 bases lay outside the gene matches. The CDR3 is 13 amino acids. The CDR3 coding sequence is TGTGCCAGCAGGCTTACAGGGGACAATGAGCAGTTCTTC. Translating gives CASRLTGDNEQFF.

This clone was seen just once. The chain uses TRBV6-5 and TRBJ2-4; D call uncertain. The CDR3 covers 13 residues. The V gene lost 10 bases and the J gene lost 1 base, with 11 bases spanning the gap. Germline CDR1 MNHEY, CDR2 SVGAGI. For the CDR3, the DNA is TGTGCCACGACTGATTTGGCCAAAAACATTCAGTACTTC. This gives the protein CATTDLAKNIQYF.

This chain uses TRBV28 with TRBJ1-2; tentatively, D is TRBD1 (6 bases). Per the germline V gene, CDR1 is MDHEN and CDR2 is SYDVKM. Trimming removed 5 bases from V and 4 bases from J, with 17 bases in between. CDR3 length: 15 residues. The CDR3 reads CASSLYRESVYGYTF. The DNA for the CDR3 is TGTGCCAGCAGTCTCTACAGGGAGAGTGTCTATGGCTACACCTTC.